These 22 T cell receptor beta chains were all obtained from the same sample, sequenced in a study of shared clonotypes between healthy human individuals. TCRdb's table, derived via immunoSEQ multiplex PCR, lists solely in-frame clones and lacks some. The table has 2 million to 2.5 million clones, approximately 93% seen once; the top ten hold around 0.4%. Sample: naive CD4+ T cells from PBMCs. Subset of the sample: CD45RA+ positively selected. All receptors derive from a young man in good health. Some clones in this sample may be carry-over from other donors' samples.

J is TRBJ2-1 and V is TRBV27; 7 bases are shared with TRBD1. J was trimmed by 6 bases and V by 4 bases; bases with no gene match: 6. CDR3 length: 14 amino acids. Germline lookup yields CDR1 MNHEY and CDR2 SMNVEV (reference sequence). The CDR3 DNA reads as TGTGCCAGCAGTTCCCCACGACAGGGCAATGAGCAGTTCTTC. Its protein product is CASSSPRQGNEQFF.

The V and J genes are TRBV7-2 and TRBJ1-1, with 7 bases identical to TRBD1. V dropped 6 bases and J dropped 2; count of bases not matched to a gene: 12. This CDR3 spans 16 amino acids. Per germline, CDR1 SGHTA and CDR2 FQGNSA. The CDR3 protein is CASRLQPGQINTEAFF. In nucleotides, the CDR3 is TGTGCCAGCAGACTACAGCCGGGACAGATAAACACTGAAGCTTTCTTT.

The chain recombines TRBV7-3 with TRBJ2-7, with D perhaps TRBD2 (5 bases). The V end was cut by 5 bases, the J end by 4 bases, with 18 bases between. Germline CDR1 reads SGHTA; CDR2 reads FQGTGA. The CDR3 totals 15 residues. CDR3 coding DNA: TGTGCCAGCAGCCCGGCGGGTGGTAGCACTTACGAGCAGTACTTC. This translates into CASSPAGGSTYEQYF. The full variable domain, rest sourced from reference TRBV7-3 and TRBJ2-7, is GAGVSQTPSNKVTEKGKYVELRCDPISGHTALYWYRQSLGQGPEFLIYFQGTGAADDSGLPNDRFFAVRPEGSVSTLKIQRTERGDSAVYLCASSPAGGSTYEQYFGPGTRLTVT.

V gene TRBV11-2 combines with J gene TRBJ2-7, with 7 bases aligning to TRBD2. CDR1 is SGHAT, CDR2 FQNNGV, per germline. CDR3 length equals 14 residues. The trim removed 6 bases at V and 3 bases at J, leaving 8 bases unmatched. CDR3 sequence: CASSLGGSGYEQYF. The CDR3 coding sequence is TGTGCCAGCAGTTTGGGCGGGAGTGGCTACGAGCAGTACTTC.

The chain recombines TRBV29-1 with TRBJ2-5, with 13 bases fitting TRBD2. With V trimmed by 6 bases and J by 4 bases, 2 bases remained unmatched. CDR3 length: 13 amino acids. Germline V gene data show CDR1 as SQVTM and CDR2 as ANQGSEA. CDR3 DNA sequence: TGCAGCGTCGGACTAGCGGGAGCAGAGACCCAGTACTTC. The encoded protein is CSVGLAGAETQYF. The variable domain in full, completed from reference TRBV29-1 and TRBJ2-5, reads SAVISQKPSRDICQRGTSLTIQCQVDSQVTMMFWYRQQPGQSLTLIATANQGSEATYESGFVIDKFPISRPNLTFSTLTVSNMSPEDSSIYLCSVGLAGAETQYFGPGTRLLVL.

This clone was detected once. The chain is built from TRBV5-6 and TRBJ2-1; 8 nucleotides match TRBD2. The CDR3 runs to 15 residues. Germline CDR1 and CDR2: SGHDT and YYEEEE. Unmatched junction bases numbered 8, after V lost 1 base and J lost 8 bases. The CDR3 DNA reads TGTGCCAGCAGCTTGTCGAGCGGGAGATCCGATGAGCAGTTCTTC. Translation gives CASSLSSGRSDEQFF.

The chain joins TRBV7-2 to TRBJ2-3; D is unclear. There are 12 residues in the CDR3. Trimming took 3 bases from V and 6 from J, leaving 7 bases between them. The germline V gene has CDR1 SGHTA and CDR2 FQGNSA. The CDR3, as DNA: TGTGCCAGCAGCTTGATCGTGGATACGCAGTATTTT. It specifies CASSLIVDTQYF.

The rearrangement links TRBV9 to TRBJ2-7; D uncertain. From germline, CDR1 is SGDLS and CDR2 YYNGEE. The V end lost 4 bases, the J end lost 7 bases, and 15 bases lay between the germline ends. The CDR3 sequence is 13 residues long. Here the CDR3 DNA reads TGTGCCAGCAGCTCTCGGGCCTTGGGGGAGCAGTACTTC. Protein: CASSSRALGEQYF.

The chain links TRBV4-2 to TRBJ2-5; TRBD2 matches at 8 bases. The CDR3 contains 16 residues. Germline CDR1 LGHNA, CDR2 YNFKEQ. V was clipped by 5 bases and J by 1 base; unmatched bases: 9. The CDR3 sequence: CASSYLAGGVQETQYF. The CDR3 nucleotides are TGTGCCAGCAGCTACCTAGCCGGGGGGGTCCAAGAGACCCAGTACTTC.

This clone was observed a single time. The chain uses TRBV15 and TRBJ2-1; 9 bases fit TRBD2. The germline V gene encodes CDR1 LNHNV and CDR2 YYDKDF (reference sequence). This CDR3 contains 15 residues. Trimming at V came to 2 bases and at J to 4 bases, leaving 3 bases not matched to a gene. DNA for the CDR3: TGTGCCACCAGCAGATCGCTAGCGGGGTACAATGAGCAGTTCTTC. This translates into CATSRSLAGYNEQFF.

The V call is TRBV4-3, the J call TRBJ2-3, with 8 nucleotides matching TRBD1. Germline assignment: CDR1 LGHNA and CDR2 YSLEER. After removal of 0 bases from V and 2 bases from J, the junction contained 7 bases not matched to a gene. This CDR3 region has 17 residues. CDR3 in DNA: TGCGCCAGCAGCCAAGATCTACGGCAGGGGGCCACAGATACGCAGTATTTT. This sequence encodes CASSQDLRQGATDTQYF.

The CDR3 nucleotides are TGTGCCAGCTCACCAGGCTTAGGGGCTAATAATGAAAAACTGTTTTTT. Residues: CASSPGLGANNEKLFF. The V and J genes are TRBV18 and TRBJ1-4; TRBD1 is a possible D gene (5 bases). V lost 2 bases to trimming and J lost 4 bases, with 14 bases between them. Germline-derived CDR1 and CDR2 are KGHSH and LQKENI. CDR3 length: 16 residues.

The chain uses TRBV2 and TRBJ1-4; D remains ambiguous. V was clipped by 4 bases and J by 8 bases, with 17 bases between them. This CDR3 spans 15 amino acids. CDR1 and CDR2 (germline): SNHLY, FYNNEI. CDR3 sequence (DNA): TGTGCCAGCAGTGCCGCGTTGCACCCTCTCGAAAAACTGTTTTTT. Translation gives CASSAALHPLEKLFF. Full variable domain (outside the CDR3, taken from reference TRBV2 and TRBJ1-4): EPEVTQTPSHQVTQMGQEVILRCVPISNHLYFYWYRQILGQKVEFLVSFYNNEISEKSEIFDDQFSVERPDGSNFTLKIRSTKLEDSAMYFCASSAALHPLEKLFFGSGTQLSVL.

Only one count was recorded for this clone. CDR3 nucleotide sequence: TGTGCCAGCAGCCCGGACAGGAGGTTAACAGAGACCCAGTACTTC. It yields the protein CASSPDRRLTETQYF. The chain recombines TRBV28 with TRBJ2-5, with 7 bases lining up with TRBD1. With V trimmed by 6 bases and J by 4 bases, 11 bases remained unmatched. CDR3 length: 15 residues. From germline, CDR1 is MDHEN and CDR2 SYDVKM.

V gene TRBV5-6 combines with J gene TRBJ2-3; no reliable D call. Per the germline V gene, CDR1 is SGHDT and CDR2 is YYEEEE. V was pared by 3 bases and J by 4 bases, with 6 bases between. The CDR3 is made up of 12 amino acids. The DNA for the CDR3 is TGTGCCAGCAGCTCCGTGGCAGATACGCAGTATTTT. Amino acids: CASSSVADTQYF.

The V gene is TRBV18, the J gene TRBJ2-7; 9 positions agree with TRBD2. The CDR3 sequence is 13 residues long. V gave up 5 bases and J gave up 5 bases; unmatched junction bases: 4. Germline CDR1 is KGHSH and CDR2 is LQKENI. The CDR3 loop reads CASSTGTSNEQYF. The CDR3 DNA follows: TGTGCCAGCTCAACCGGGACTAGCAACGAGCAGTACTTC.

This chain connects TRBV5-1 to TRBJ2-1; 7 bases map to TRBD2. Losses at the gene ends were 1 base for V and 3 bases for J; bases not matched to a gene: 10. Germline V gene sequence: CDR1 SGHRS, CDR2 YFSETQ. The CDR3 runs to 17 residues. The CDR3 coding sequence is TGCGCCAGCAGCTTGTATCCTAGCGGCCAGGTCTACAATGAGCAGTTCTTC. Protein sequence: CASSLYPSGQVYNEQFF.

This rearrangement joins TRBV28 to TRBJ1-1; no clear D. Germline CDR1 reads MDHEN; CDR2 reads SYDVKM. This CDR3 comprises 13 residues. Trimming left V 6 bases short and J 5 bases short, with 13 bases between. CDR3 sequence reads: CASRPSGLTEAFF. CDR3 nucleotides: TGTGCCAGCAGACCCTCGGGGTTGACTGAAGCTTTCTTT.

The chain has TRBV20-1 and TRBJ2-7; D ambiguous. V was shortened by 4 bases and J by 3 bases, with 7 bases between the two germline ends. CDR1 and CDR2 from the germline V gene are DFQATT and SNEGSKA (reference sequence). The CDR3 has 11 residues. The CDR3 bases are TGCAGTGCTAAACATTACTACGAGCAGTACTTC. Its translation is CSAKHYYEQYF.

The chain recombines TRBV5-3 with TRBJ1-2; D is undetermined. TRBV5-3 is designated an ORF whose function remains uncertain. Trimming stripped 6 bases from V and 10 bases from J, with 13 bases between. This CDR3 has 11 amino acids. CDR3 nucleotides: TGTGCCAGAACCTCTCTTTTTCCCTACACCTTC. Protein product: CARTSLFPYTF.

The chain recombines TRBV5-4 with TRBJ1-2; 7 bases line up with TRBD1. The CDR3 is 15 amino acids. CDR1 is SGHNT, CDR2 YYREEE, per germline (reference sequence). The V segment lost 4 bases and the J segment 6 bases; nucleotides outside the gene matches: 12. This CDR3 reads CASSQDPRGRDGYTF. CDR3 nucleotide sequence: TGTGCCAGCAGCCAAGACCCGAGGGGGCGCGATGGCTACACCTTC.

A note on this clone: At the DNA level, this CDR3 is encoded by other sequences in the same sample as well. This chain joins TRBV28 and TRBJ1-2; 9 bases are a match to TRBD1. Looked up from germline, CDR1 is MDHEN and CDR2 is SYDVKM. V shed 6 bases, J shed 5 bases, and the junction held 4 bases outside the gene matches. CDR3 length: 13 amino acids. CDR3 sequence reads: CASSTGGGYGYTF. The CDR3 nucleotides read TGTGCCAGCAGCACAGGGGGCGGTTATGGCTACACCTTC.